The rows below give T cell receptor beta chains drawn from one sample of a study of cytomegalovirus exposure and HLA in healthy donors. Libraries were prepared by immunoSEQ multiplex PCR; TCRdb keeps only in-frame clonotypes and omits some of them. The data contain under 200,000 clones, roughly 12% of them singletons. Material for sequencing was PBMCs. The receptors were gathered from a man aged 45-65 years in good health and CMV-seropositive. The CDR3 runs from the conserved cysteine through the conserved F or W. Each record gives: clone size, D gene, V gene, J gene, CDR3 protein, CDR3 DNA. A D gene is named only where the DNA matches it firmly. Expanded clones get a size class; other rows say once, few or many, or leave the size out.

>-|TRBD1|TRBV2|TRBJ1-1
CASSNRDRNTEAFF
TGTGCCAGCAGCAACCGGGACAGAAACACTGAAGCTTTCTTT
>-|TRBD1|TRBV19|TRBJ2-5
CASSSGTGRGETQYF
TGTGCCAGTAGTTCCGGGACAGGTCGAGGGGAGACCCAGTACTTC
>-|TRBD1|TRBV11-2|TRBJ1-2
CASSLGGDGYTF
TGTGCCAGCAGTTTAGGGGGCGACGGCTACACCTTC
>few|-|TRBV4-1|TRBJ1-1
CASSQARGQLTEAFF
TGCGCCAGCAGCCAAGCTCGGGGTCAGCTCACTGAAGCTTTCTTT
>few|-|TRBV5-1|TRBJ2-3
CASSLWTGRTDTQYF
TGCGCCAGCAGCTTGTGGACTGGTCGCACAGATACGCAGTATTTT
>-|-|TRBV27|TRBJ1-6
CASSPRDFIINSPLHF
TGTGCCAGCAGTCCCAGGGACTTCATAATTAATTCACCCCTCCACTTT
>few|-|TRBV6-1|TRBJ1-1
CASSGGHGPTEAFF
TGTGCCAGCAGTGGGGGACACGGGCCGACTGAAGCTTTCTTT
>few|TRBD1|TRBV5-4|TRBJ1-3
CASSPDRAGNTIYF
TGTGCCAGCAGTCCCGACAGGGCCGGAAACACCATATATTTT
>few|TRBD1|TRBV5-1|TRBJ2-4
CASSHGTGGNIQYF
TGCGCCAGCAGCCACGGGACAGGGGGAAACATTCAGTACTTC
>-|TRBD1|TRBV2|TRBJ1-2
CASSKGQGSSYGYTF
TGTGCCAGCAGTAAGGGACAGGGGTCGAGCTATGGCTACACCTTC
>few|-|TRBV29-1|TRBJ2-5
CSVEDRKETQYF
TGCAGCGTGGAAGACAGGAAAGAGACCCAGTACTTC
>-|TRBD2|TRBV5-4|TRBJ2-1
CASSRVGTTSKEQFF
TGTGCCAGCAGCCGGGTGGGGACTACCTCAAAGGAGCAGTTCTTC